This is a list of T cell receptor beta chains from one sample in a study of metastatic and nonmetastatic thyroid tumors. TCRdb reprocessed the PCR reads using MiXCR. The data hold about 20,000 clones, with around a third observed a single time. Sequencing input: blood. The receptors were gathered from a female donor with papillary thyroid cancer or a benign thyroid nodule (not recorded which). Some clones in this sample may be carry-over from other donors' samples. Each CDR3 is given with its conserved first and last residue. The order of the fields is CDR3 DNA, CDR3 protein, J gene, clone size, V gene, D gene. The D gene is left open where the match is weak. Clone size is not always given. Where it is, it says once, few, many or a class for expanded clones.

TGTGCCAGCAGTGATTTGGGGGAGACCCAGTACTTC | CASSDLGETQYF | TRBJ2-5 | medium-sized | TRBV12-3/TRBV12-4 | NA
TGTGCCAGCAGATCTACCCGCCACAGGGGAAATAACTATGGCTACACCTTC | CASRSTRHRGNNYGYTF | TRBJ1-2 | medium-sized | TRBV28 | TRBD1
TGTGCCAGCAGCTTATCTGGGACTAGCGGGAGGGCCCGCGCAGATACGCAGTATTTT | CASSLSGTSGRARADTQYF | TRBJ2-3 | NA | TRBV7-2 | TRBD2
TGTGCCAGCAGCTTAGTCGGACAGAACACTGAAGCTTTCTTT | CASSLVGQNTEAFF | TRBJ1-1 | many | TRBV7-2 | NA
TGTGCCAGCAGCTTAGCGGGGGGCAGGGATACGCAGTATTTT | CASSLAGGRDTQYF | TRBJ2-3 | many | TRBV7-2 | NA
TGTGCCAGCAGGGCTCCGGGTCCTGGAAACACCATATATTTT | CASRAPGPGNTIYF | TRBJ1-3 | few | TRBV28 | NA
TGTGCCAGCAGTGAAGAGACAGGGGGCCCCTACGAGCAGTACTTC | CASSEETGGPYEQYF | TRBJ2-7 | NA | TRBV6-1 | TRBD1
TGTGCCAGCAGTTACAGGGGCCCGACAGATACGCAGTATTTT | CASSYRGPTDTQYF | TRBJ2-3 | few | TRBV6-2/TRBV6-3 | NA
TGCGCCAGCAGCCAAGATTTAACCCGCCCCGACTACAATGAGCAGTTCTTC | CASSQDLTRPDYNEQFF | TRBJ2-1 | NA | TRBV4-3 | NA
TGCAGTGCCGGGGCGGACAGCTACGAGCAGTACTTC | CSAGADSYEQYF | TRBJ2-7 | many | TRBV20-1 | NA
TGTGCCAGCAGCTCACGACTAGCAAGCACCGGGGAGCTGTTTTTT | CASSSRLASTGELFF | TRBJ2-2 | NA | TRBV7-2 | TRBD2
TGTGCCAGCAGTCCCCTACCTCCCCTACAGAGGGGGGCCTACGAGCAGTACTTC | CASSPLPPLQRGAYEQYF | TRBJ2-7 | few | TRBV6-5 | NA
TGTGCCAGCAGCCCCCATACGGGAGGATACAATGAGCAGTTCTTC | CASSPHTGGYNEQFF | TRBJ2-1 | many | TRBV7-9 | TRBD2
TGTGCCAGTACACCTAGACAGGGGGCTCGGGACGAGCAGTACTTC | CASTPRQGARDEQYF | TRBJ2-7 | few | TRBV6-1 | TRBD1
TGTGCCAGCAGCCCTGAGTGGGATTATGGCTACAGCTTC | CASSPEWDYGYSF | TRBJ1-2 | NA | TRBV6-1 | NA
TGTGCCACCGCCATTGGGGGCGCATACGATACGCAGTATTTT | CATAIGGAYDTQYF | TRBJ2-3 | NA | TRBV10-3 | NA
TGTGCCTGGAGAGGACAGTCATACGAGCAGTACTTC | CAWRGQSYEQYF | TRBJ2-7 | NA | TRBV30 | NA
TGTGCCAGCAGCCTGTACGGGGGGGAAGCTTTCTTT | CASSLYGGEAFF | TRBJ1-1 | NA | TRBV28 | NA
TGTGCCAGCAGCTACCAACAGCTTAGCTCTGGAAACACCATATATTTT | CASSYQQLSSGNTIYF | TRBJ1-3 | NA | TRBV11-2 | NA
TGTGCCAGCAGTAGAAAGACAGGCGCCTACGAGCAGTACTTC | CASSRKTGAYEQYF | TRBJ2-7 | medium-sized | TRBV6-1 | NA
TGCAGTGCTAGTGGGGGTAGCGGACTTACAGATACGCAGTATTTT | CSASGGSGLTDTQYF | TRBJ2-3 | NA | TRBV20-1 | NA
TGCGCCAGCAGCTTGGAACGACAGAGAGGCTATGGCTACACCTTC | CASSLERQRGYGYTF | TRBJ1-2 | NA | TRBV5-1 | NA
TGTGCCAGCAGCGCCGGGGGAGGGGGCACCGGGGAGCTGTTTTTT | CASSAGGGGTGELFF | TRBJ2-2 | NA | TRBV7-2 | NA
TGTGCCAGCAGTGGGACAGGGTTCGCGATCGGCGGGGAGCTGTTTTTT | CASSGTGFAIGGELFF | TRBJ2-2 | many | TRBV2 | TRBD1
TGCAGTGCTAGGAACGGACTAGCGAACACCGGGGATCTTTTTTTT | CSARNGLANTGDLFF | TRBJ2-2 | NA | TRBV20-1 | TRBD2
TGTGCCAGCAGCTTTTGGGGGGGGCGCGTGAGTCAGCCCCAGCATTTT | CASSFWGGRVSQPQHF | TRBJ1-5 | NA | TRBV11-2 | NA